Below, one T cell receptor beta chain is given with its context. Its antigen is as yet unknown. The PCR used 60 Vbeta and 13 Jbeta primers. Sequencing used immunoSEQ multiplex PCR; TCRdb keeps in-frame clones, though not all of them. The sample data list 35,000 to 45,000 clones. These data come from a study of cytomegalovirus exposure and HLA in healthy donors. The length of the CDR3 is 14 residues. CDR1 and CDR2 (germline): KGHSH, LQKENI. V dropped 5 bases and J dropped 3 bases, with 11 bases sitting between them. Regarding the study as a whole: In a later analysis, productive TCRs from donors in an Asian-associated ancestry cluster reportedly carried fewer N-insertions than the cohort mean.

The V gene is TRBV18, the J gene TRBJ1-5, with a possible D match to TRBD1 (6 bases). This receptor was identified in a male donor in good health and CMV-seronegative. Sequenced input: PBMCs. DNA of the CDR3: TGTGCCAGCTCAAAGGACAGCAACAATCAGCCCCAGCATTTT. It is translated as CASSKDSNNQPQHF.